Listed below are T cell receptor beta chains from one sample, sequenced in a study of shared clonotypes between healthy human individuals. The repertoire was sequenced with immunoSEQ multiplex PCR; TCRdb's copy has only in-frame clones and lacks some. Of 550,000 to 800,000 clones in the sample, around 74% were seen once. What was sequenced was memory CD4+ T cells sorted from blood. All receptors derive from a woman aged 25-40 years in good health. The CDR3 runs from the conserved cysteine through the conserved F or W.

V gene,J gene,CDR3 protein
TRBV23-1,TRBJ1-4,CASTDPREGGEKLFF
TRBV11-2,TRBJ2-1,CASSLFGGSYNEQFF
TRBV27,TRBJ2-4,CASSFRVSSKNIQYF
TRBV29-1,TRBJ1-4,CSVEGQGGEKLFF
TRBV14,TRBJ2-1,CASSLSEMQFF
TRBV29-1,TRBJ1-3,CSALPDRGDTIYF
TRBV2,TRBJ2-7,CASSEVYEQYF
TRBV7-2,TRBJ2-2,CASSLGANTGELFF
TRBV14,TRBJ2-1,CASSQYRDTVLEQFF
TRBV10-3,TRBJ2-7,CAISQTGVTYEQYF
TRBV7-9,TRBJ2-2,CASSLGSSGPGELFF
TRBV11-3,TRBJ2-3,CASSSSAADTQYF
TRBV5-6,TRBJ2-7,CASSPGQYEQYF
TRBV5-1,TRBJ2-1,CASSPGQAYNEQFF
TRBV15,TRBJ1-1,CATSPRGQGLATEAFF
TRBV19,TRBJ2-3,CASSSRITGTDTQYF
TRBV21-1,TRBJ2-5,CASSSTGPKEPETQYF
TRBV2,TRBJ2-1,CASSGLGTASNEQFF
TRBV29-1,TRBJ1-2,CSCTLWDKGLGGYTF
TRBV9,TRBJ1-1,CASSARRGNTEAFF
TRBV6-1,TRBJ1-2,CASSTSGPYGYTF
TRBV2,TRBJ1-2,CASSLTRTGGDGYTF
TRBV5-1,TRBJ2-2,CASSLGLAGTGELFF
TRBV28,TRBJ2-1,CASTWGAEQFF